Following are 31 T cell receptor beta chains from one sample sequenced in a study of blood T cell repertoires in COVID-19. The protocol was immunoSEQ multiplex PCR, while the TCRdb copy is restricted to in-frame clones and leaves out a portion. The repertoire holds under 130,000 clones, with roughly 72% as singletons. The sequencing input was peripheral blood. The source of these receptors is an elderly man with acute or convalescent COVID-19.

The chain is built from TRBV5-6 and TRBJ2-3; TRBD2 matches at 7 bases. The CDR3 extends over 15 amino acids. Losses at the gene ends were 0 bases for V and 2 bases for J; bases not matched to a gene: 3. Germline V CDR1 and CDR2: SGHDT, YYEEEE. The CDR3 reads CASSLGLAPTDTQYF. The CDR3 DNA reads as TGTGCCAGCAGCTTGGGACTAGCCCCCACAGATACGCAGTATTTT.

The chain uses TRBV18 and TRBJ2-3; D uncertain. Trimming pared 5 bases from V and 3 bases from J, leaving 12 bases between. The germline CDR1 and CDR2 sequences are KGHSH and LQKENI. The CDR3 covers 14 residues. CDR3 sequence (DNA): TGTGCCAGCTCAACTCCCACCGAGACAGATACGCAGTATTTT. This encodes CASSTPTETDTQYF.

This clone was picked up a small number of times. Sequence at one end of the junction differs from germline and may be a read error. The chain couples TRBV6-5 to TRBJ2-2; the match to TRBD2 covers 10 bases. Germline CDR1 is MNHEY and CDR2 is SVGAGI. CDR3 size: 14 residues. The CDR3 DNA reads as TGTGGCAGCGGGAGGGGAGTCGGCACCGGGGAGCTGTTTTTT. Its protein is CGSGRGVGTGELFF.

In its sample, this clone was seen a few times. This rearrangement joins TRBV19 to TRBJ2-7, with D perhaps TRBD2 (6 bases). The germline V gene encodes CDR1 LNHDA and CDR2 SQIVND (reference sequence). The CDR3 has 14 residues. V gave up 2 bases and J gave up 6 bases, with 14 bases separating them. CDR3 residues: CASSISREAGEQYF. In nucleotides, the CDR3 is TGTGCCAGTAGTATATCCAGGGAAGCGGGCGAGCAGTACTTC. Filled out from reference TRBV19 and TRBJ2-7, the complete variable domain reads DGGITQSPKYLFRKEGQNVTLSCEQNLNHDAMYWYRQDPGQGLRLIYYSQIVNDFQKGDIAEGYSVSREKKESFPLTVTSAQKNPTAFYLCASSISREAGEQYFGPGTRLTVT.

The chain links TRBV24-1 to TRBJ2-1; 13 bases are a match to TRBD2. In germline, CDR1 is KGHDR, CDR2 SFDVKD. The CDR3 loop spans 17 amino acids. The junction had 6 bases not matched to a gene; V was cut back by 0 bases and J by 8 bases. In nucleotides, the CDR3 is TGTGCCACCAGTGATTTGAGGACTAGCGGGAGAAACGATGAGCAGTTCTTC. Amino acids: CATSDLRTSGRNDEQFF.

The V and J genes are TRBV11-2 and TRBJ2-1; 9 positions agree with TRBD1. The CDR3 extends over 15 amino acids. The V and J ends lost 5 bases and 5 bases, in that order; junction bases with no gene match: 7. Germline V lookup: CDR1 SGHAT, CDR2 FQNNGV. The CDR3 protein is CASSMGQGGNNEQFF. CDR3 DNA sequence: TGTGCCAGCAGCATGGGACAGGGAGGAAACAATGAGCAGTTCTTC.

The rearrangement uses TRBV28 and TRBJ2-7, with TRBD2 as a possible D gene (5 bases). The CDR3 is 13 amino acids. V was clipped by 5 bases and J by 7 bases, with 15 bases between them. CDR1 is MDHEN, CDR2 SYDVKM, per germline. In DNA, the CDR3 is TGTGCCAGCAGTCCTGGACTCCCCAAGGAGCAGTACTTC. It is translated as CASSPGLPKEQYF.

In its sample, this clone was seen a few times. The CDR3 DNA follows: TGTGCCACAGGACTAGCGGGAGTTTCAGATACGCAGTATTTT. As protein: CATGLAGVSDTQYF. The chain uses TRBV10-3 and TRBJ2-3; 13 nucleotides match TRBD2. Trimming cost V 10 bases and J 4 bases; bases outside gene matches: 5. This CDR3 contains 14 residues. CDR1 ENHRY and CDR2 SYGVKD come from the germline V gene.

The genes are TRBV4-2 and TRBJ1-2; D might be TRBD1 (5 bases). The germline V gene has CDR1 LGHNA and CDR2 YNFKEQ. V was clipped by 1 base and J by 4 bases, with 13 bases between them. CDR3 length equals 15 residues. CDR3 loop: CASSQGGGGGYGYTF. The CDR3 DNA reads TGTGCCAGCAGCCAAGGAGGCGGCGGGGGCTATGGCTACACCTTC.

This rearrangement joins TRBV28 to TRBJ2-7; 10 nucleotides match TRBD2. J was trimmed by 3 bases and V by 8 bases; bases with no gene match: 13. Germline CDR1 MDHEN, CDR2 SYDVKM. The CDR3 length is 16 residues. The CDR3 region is CASSHGAAGGIYEQYF. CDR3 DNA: TGTGCCAGCTCCCACGGCGCAGCGGGAGGGATCTACGAGCAGTACTTC.

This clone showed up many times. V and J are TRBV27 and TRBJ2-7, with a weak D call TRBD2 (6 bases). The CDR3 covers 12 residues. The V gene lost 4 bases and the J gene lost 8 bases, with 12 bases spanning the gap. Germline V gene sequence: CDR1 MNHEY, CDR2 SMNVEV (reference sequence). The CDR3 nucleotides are TGTGCCAGCAGTTCGGGTGCGGGGCAGCAGTACTTC. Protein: CASSSGAGQQYF.

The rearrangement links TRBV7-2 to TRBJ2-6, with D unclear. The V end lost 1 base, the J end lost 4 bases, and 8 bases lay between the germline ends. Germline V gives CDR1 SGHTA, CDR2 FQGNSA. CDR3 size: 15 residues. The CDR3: CASSLDLRGANVLTF. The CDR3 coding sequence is TGTGCCAGCAGCTTAGACTTGAGGGGGGCCAACGTCCTGACTTTC.

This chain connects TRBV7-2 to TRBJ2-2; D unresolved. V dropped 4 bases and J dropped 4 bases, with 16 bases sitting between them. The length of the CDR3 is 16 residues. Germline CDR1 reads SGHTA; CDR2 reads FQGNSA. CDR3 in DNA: TGTGCCAGCAGCTCGAGGTTTAGCCCGGTCACCGGGGAGCTGTTTTTT. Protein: CASSSRFSPVTGELFF.

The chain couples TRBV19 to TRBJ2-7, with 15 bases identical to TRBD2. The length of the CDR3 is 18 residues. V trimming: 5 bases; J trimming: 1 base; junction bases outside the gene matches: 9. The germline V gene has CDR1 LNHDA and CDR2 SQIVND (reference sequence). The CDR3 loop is CASSGSGTSGRSSYEQYF. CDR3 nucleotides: TGTGCCAGTAGTGGCTCCGGGACTAGCGGGAGGTCGTCCTACGAGCAGTACTTC.

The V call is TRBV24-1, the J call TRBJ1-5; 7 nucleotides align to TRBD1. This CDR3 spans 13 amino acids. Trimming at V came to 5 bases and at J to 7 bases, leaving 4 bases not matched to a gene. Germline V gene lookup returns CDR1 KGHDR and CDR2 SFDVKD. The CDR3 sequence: CATSAGGLQPQHF. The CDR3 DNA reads TGTGCCACCAGTGCAGGGGGACTCCAGCCCCAGCATTTT.

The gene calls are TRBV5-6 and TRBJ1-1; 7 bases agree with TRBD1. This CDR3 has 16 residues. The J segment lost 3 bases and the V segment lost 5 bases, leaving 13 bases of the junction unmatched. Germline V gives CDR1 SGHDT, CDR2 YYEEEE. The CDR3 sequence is CASRRDRDLRHTEAFF. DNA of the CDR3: TGTGCCAGCAGACGAGACAGGGATTTACGCCACACTGAAGCTTTCTTT.

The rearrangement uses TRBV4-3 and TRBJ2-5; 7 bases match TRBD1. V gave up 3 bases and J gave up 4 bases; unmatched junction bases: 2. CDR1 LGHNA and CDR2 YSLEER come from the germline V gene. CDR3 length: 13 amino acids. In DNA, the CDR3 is TGCGCCAGCAGCCAGAGGACAGGAGAGACCCAGTACTTC. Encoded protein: CASSQRTGETQYF.

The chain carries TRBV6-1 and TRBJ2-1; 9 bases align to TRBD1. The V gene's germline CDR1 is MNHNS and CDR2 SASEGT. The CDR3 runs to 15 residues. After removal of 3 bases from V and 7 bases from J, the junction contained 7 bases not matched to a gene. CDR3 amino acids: CASSDLGTGRNEQFF. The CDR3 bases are TGTGCCAGCAGTGATTTGGGGACAGGGAGGAATGAGCAGTTCTTC.

CDR3 amino acids: CATSRDKVQDEQYF. CDR3 nucleotide sequence: TGTGCCACCAGCAGAGATAAGGTCCAGGACGAGCAGTACTTC. The chain links TRBV15 to TRBJ2-7, with unresolved D. The germline V gene has CDR1 LNHNV and CDR2 YYDKDF (reference sequence). This CDR3 has 14 residues. The V end lost 0 bases, the J end lost 5 bases, and 11 bases lay between the germline ends.

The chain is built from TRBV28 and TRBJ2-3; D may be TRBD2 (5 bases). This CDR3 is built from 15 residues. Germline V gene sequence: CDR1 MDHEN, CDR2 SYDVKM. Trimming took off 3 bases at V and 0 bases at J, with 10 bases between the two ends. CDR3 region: CASSFRGRSTDTQYF. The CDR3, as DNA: TGTGCCAGCAGTTTCCGTGGGAGAAGCACAGATACGCAGTATTTT.

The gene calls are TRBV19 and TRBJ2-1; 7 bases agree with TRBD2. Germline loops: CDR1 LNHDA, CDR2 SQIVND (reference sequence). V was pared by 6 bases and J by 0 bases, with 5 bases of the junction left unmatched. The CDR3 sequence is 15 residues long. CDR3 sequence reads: CASRGGGSSYNEQFF. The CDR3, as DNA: TGTGCCAGTAGGGGGGGAGGGAGCTCCTACAATGAGCAGTTCTTC.

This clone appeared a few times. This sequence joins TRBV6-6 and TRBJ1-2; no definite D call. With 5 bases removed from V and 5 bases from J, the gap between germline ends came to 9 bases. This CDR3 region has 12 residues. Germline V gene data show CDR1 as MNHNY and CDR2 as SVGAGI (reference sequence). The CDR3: CASSVSRYGYTF. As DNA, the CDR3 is TGTGCCAGCAGTGTCAGTCGATATGGCTACACCTTC.

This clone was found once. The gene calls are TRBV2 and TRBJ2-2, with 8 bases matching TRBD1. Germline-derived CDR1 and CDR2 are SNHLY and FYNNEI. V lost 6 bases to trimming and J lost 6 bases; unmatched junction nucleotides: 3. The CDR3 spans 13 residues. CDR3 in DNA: TGTGCCAGCAGGGGACAGGCTTCCGGGGAGCTGTTTTTT. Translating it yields CASRGQASGELFF.

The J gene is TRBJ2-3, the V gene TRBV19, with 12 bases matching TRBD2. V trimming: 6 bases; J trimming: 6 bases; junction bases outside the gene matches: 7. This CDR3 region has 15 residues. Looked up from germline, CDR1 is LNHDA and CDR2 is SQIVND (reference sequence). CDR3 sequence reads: CASSGTSGWQDTQYF. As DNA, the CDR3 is TGTGCCAGTAGCGGGACTAGCGGGTGGCAGGATACGCAGTATTTT.

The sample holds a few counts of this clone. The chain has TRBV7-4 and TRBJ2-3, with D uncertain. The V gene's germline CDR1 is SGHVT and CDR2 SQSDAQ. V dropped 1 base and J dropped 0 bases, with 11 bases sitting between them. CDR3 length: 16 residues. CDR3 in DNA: TGTGCCAGCAGCTTAGGAGTTGCGGCTAGCACAGATACGCAGTATTTT. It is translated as CASSLGVAASTDTQYF.

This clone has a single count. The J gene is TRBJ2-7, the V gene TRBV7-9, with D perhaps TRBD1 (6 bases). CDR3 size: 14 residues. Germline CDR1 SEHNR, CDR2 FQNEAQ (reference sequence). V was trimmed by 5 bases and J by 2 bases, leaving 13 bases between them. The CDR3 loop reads CASSPRTVAYEQYF. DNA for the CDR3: TGTGCCAGCAGCCCAAGGACAGTAGCCTACGAGCAGTACTTC.

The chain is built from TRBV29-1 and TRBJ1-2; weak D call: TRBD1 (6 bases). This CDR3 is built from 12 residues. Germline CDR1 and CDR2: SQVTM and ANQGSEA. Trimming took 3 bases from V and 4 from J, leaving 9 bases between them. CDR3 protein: CSVERGGYGYTF. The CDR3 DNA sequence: TGCAGCGTTGAGAGGGGGGGCTATGGCTACACCTTC.

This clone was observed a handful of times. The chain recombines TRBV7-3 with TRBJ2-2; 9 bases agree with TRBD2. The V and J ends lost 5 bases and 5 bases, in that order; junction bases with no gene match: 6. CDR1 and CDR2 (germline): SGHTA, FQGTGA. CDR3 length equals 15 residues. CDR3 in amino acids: CASSESGRTTGELFF. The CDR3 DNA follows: TGTGCCAGCAGCGAGAGCGGGAGGACGACCGGGGAGCTGTTTTTT.

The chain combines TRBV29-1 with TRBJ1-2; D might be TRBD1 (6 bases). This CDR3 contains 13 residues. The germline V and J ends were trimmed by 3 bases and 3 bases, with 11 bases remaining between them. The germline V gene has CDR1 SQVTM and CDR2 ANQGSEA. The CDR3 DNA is TGCAGCGTTGAGTCACAGGGAGACTATGGCTACACCTTC. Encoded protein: CSVESQGDYGYTF. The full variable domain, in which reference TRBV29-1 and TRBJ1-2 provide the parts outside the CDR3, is SAVISQKPSRDICQRGTSLTIQCQVDSQVTMMFWYRQQPGQSLTLIATANQGSEATYESGFVIDKFPISRPNLTFSTLTVSNMSPEDSSIYLCSVESQGDYGYTFGSGTRLTVV.

The CDR3 here is CASSNPQGNTEAFF. Here the CDR3 DNA reads TGTGCCAGCAGCAACCCACAGGGGAACACTGAAGCTTTCTTT. The chain combines TRBV7-6 with TRBJ1-1; D is perhaps TRBD1 (6 bases). Germline lookup yields CDR1 SGHVS and CDR2 FNYEAQ. There are 14 residues in the CDR3. Between the trimmed V and J ends, which lost 5 bases and 1 base, there was a span of 11 bases.

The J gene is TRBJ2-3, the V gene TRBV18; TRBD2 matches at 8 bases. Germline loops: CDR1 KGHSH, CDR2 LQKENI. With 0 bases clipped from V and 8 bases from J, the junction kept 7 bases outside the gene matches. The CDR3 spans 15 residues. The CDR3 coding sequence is TGTGCCAGCTCACCACCCTTACGGGAGGGGATTACGCAGTATTTT. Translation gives CASSPPLREGITQYF.